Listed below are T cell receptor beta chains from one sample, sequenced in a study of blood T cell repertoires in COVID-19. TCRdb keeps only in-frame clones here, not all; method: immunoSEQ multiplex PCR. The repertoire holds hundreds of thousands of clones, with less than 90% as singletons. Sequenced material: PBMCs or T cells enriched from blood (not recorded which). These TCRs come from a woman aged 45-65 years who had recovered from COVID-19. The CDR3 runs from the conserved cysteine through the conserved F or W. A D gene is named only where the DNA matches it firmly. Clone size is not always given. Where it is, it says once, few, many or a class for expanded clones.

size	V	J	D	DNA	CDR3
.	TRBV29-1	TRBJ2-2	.	TGCAGCGCACAGTCCCCAGCCGCGAACACCGGGGAGCTGTTTTTT	CSAQSPAANTGELFF
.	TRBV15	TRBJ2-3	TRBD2	TGTGCCACCAGCAGAGATGGGACTAGCGGGAGTGTCACAGATACGCAGTATTTT	CATSRDGTSGSVTDTQYF
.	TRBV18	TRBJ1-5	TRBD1	TGTGCCAGCTCTCAACGACAGGGCCGGGAGCCCCAGCATTTT	CASSQRQGREPQHF
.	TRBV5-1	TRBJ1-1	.	TGCGCCAGCAGGAGGAGGGAGGTGGGCACTGAAGCTTTCTTT	CASRRREVGTEAFF
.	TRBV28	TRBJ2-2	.	TGTGCCAGCAGATTTTCAAGTCCAGGGACCGGGGAGCTGTTTTTT	CASRFSSPGTGELFF
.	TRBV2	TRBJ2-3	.	TGTGCCAGCACCAACCTATACACAGATACGCAGTATTTT	CASTNLYTDTQYF
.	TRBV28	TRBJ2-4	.	TGTGCCAGCAGTTACCAGACAGTAGCCAAAAACATTCAGTACTTC	CASSYQTVAKNIQYF
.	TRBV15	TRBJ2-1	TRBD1	TGTGCCACCAGCAGAGATTATGGGACAGTTTACAATGAGCAGTTCTTC	CATSRDYGTVYNEQFF
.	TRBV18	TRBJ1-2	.	TGTGCCAGCTCACCAAACGGGGTTGTTAACTATGGCTACACCTTC	CASSPNGVVNYGYTF
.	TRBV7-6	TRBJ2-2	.	TGTGCCAGCAGCTTAGTCGAGCGGAGCTACACCGGGGAGCTGTTTTTT	CASSLVERSYTGELFF
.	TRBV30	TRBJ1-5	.	TGTGCCTGGAGCCCAGGGGCAGATCAGCCCCAGCATTTT	CAWSPGADQPQHF
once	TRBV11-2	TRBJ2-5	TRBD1	TGTGCCAGCAGCTTAGCTGGACAGGGGGAAGAGACCCAGTACTTC	CASSLAGQGEETQYF
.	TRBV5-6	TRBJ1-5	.	TGTGCCAGCAGCTTATATGAAGGGGATAGCAATCAGCCCCAGCATTTT	CASSLYEGDSNQPQHF
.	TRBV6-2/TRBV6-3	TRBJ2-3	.	TGTGCCAGCAGTTACTCGTCACTAGCAACAGATACGCAGTATTTT	CASSYSSLATDTQYF
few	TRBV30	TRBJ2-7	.	TGTGCCTGGAGCTCTACCCTAGAGCAGTACTTC	CAWSSTLEQYF
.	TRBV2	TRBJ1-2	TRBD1	TGTGCCAGCAGCTTCAGGGGGAACTATGGCTACACCTTC	CASSFRGNYGYTF
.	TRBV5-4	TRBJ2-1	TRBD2	TGTGCCAGCAGCCCCCTAGCGGGAGTGGTAAATGAGCAGTTCTTC	CASSPLAGVVNEQFF
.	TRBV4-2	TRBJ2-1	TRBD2	TGTGCCAGCAGCCACGGACTAGCGGGAGCCGGGCCGCTCTACAATGAGCAGTTCTTC	CASSHGLAGAGPLYNEQFF
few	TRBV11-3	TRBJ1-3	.	TGTGCCAGCAGCCCAAATCGGAGGGCCGCTGGAAACACCATATATTTT	CASSPNRRAAGNTIYF
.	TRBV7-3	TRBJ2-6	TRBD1	TGTGCCAGCAGCTTGACAGGGAACGCAGGGGCCAACGTCCTGACTTTC	CASSLTGNAGANVLTF
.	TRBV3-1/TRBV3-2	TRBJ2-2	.	TGTGCCAGCAGCCAGTCGTATAGTATCACCGGGGAGCTGTTTTTT	CASSQSYSITGELFF
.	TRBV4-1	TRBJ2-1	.	TGCGCCAGCAGCCAAGTAGGCGGAGGGATCTCCTACAATGAGCAGTTCTTC	CASSQVGGGISYNEQFF
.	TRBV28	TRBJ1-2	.	TGTGCCAGCAGTTTCAACAGCTATGGCTACACCTTC	CASSFNSYGYTF
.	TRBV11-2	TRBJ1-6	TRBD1	TGTGCCAGCAGCCCGCGGGAGAGGGACAGGGTCGATAATTCACCCCTCCACTTT	CASSPRERDRVDNSPLHF
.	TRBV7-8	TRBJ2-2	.	TGTGCCAGCAGCTTAGCCGGGAGCTCCGGGGAGCTGTTTTTT	CASSLAGSSGELFF
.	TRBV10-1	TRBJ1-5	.	TGCGCCAGCACCATGGGGGGGGATCGACAGGCCCATGGTCAGCCCCAGCATTTT	CASTMGGDRQAHGQPQHF
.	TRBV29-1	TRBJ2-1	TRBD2	TGCAGCCACGTCGGGACTAGCGGGGGACCCTACAATGAGCAGTTCTTC	CSHVGTSGGPYNEQFF
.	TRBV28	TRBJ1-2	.	TGTGCCAGCAGAACTCCCCCGACAGGAGGTCATGGCTACACCTTC	CASRTPPTGGHGYTF
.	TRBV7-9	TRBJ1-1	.	TGTGCCAGCACTTTCCGGGGGGGTGATCCTGAAGCTTTCTTT	CASTFRGGDPEAFF
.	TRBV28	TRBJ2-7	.	TGTGCCACCTCACCCGGGACAAAAGGTGGCGAGCAGTACTTC	CATSPGTKGGEQYF
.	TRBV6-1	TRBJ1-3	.	TGTGCCAGCAGTGAAGATCGGAGGTTCTCTGGAAACACCATATATTTT	CASSEDRRFSGNTIYF
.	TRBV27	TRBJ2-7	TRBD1	TGTGCCAGCAGTCTCCGACAGGGGTCGGGCGAGCAGTACTTC	CASSLRQGSGEQYF
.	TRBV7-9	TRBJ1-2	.	TGTGCCAGCAGCTCGACGAACAGGGCAAGTGGCTACACCTTC	CASSSTNRASGYTF
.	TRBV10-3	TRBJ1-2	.	TGTGCCATCAGTGATTCCCCGGACTATGGCTACACCTTC	CAISDSPDYGYTF
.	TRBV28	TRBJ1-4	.	TGTGCCACCTTTCCCAGGGTAATCGGTAATGAAAAACTGTTTTTT	CATFPRVIGNEKLFF
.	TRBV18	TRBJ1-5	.	TGTGCCAGCTCATTATCCGGGACTCGGGGTCAGCCCCAGCATTTT	CASSLSGTRGQPQHF
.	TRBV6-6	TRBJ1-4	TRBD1	TGTGCCAGCAGTTATGGGTCCAGGGGGTCTAATGAAAAACTGTTTTTT	CASSYGSRGSNEKLFF
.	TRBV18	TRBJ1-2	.	TGTGCCAGCTCACCCGCCAGAAACTATGGCTACACCTTC	CASSPARNYGYTF
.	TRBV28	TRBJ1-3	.	TGTGCCAGCAGTTCAGGGGACGCGGCAGGAAACACCATATATTTT	CASSSGDAAGNTIYF
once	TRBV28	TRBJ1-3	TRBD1	TGTGCCAGCAGACCCTCGCGACAGGGATTTGGAAACACCATATATTTT	CASRPSRQGFGNTIYF
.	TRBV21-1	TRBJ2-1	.	TGTGCCAGCAGCATCACAGGGTCCATTTTAAGCTCCTACAATGAGCAGTTCTTC	CASSITGSILSSYNEQFF
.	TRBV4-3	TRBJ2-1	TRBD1	TGCGCCAGCAGCCAGACAGGGGGTCCCTACAATGAGCAGTTCTTC	CASSQTGGPYNEQFF
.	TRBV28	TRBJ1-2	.	TGTGCCAGCAGTCCTTACACTAACTATGGCTACACCTTC	CASSPYTNYGYTF
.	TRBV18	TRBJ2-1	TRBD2	TGTGCCAGCTCGACTAGCGGGAGGGGAAACAATGAGCAGTTCTTC	CASSTSGRGNNEQFF
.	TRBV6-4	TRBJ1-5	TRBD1	TGTGCCGGCACAGGGGGCTCGGCTCAGCCCCAGCATTTT	CAGTGGSAQPQHF
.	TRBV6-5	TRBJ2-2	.	TGTGCCAGCAGTCCCACTACCGGGGAGCTGTTTTTT	CASSPTTGELFF
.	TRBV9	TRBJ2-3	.	TGTGCCAGCAGCGCTTTACTAGCCCCCGGGGCCTATACGCAGTATTTT	CASSALLAPGAYTQYF
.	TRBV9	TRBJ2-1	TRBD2	TGTGCCAGCAGCACGACTAGCTTCGAGGGTAATGAGCAGTTCTTC	CASSTTSFEGNEQFF
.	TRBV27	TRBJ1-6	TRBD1	TGTGCCAGCAAAACGGGACAGTTTAATTCACCCCTCCACTTT	CASKTGQFNSPLHF
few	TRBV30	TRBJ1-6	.	TGTGCCTGGAGTGTCAGGGGAAGACTGGATTCACCCCTCCACTTT	CAWSVRGRLDSPLHF
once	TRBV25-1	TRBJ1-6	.	TGTGCCAGCAGTGAATCGTTTTACAGCAATTCACCCCTCCACTTT	CASSESFYSNSPLHF
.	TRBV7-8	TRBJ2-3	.	TGTGCCAGCAGCGGACTGAGCACAGATACGCAGTATTTT	CASSGLSTDTQYF
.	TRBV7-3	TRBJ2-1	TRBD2	TGTGCCAGCAGCCAAACAGGACTAGCGGGCTTTAGTGAGCAGTTCTTC	CASSQTGLAGFSEQFF
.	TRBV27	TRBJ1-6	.	TGTGCCAGCAGTTTATCTGGACAGCCAGGCTACTATAATTCACCCCTCCACTTT	CASSLSGQPGYYNSPLHF